The 8 T cell receptor beta chains in this list originate from one sample, sequenced in a study of control samples from healthy donors and cancer patients. The protocol was immunoSEQ multiplex PCR, while the TCRdb copy is restricted to in-frame clones and leaves out a portion. The sample has about 50,000 clones, about 94% seen once; the top ten hold 20% to 25%. Sample: PBMCs. Receptors originate from a woman between 50 and 59 years old with head and neck cancer.

Comments on this clone: The junction shows a germline mismatch at one end, possibly a read error. The V and J genes are TRBV20-1 and TRBJ1-2, with 8 bases that match TRBD1. The CDR3 has 11 amino acids. Germline loops: CDR1 DFQATT, CDR2 SNEGSKA (reference sequence). The CDR3 here is CSAFHQGAVAF. As DNA, the CDR3 is TGCAGTGCTTTTCATCAGGGGGCGGTGGCCTTC.

V gene TRBV19 combines with J gene TRBJ2-3, with 10 nucleotides matching TRBD1. The V gene's germline CDR1 is LNHDA and CDR2 SQIVND (reference sequence). The length of the CDR3 is 14 residues. V was pared by 8 bases and J by 0 bases, with 2 bases of the junction left unmatched. CDR3 loop: CASGTGESTDTQYF. For the CDR3, the DNA is TGTGCCAGTGGGACAGGGGAGAGCACAGATACGCAGTATTTT.

This clone showed up just once. The junction does not match germline at one end; this may be a read error. This sequence joins TRBV28 and TRBJ2-1, with 10 bases aligning to TRBD2. The germline CDR1 and CDR2 sequences are MDHEN and SYDVKM. The CDR3 covers 11 residues. CDR3 coding DNA: TGTGCCAGCAGTTTGCTAGCGGGGGCGGTCTTC. Its translation is CASSLLAGAVF.

Only a few counts were recorded for this clone. The chain recombines TRBV10-1 with TRBJ1-5; D is undetermined. V lost 0 bases, J lost 7 bases, and 4 bases lay in between. Per germline, CDR1 WNHNN and CDR2 SYGVQD (reference sequence). The CDR3 is 12 amino acids. The CDR3 here is CASSESEQPQHF. The CDR3 DNA reads as TGCGCCAGCAGTGAGTCGGAACAGCCCCAGCATTTT.

The chain carries TRBV7-8 and TRBJ1-5; D gene ambiguous. From germline, CDR1 is SGHVS and CDR2 FQNEAQ. With 5 bases removed from V and 1 base from J, the gap between germline ends came to 9 bases. The CDR3 runs to 14 residues. Here the CDR3 DNA reads TGTGCCAGCAGCCCCCGACTAAGCAATCAGCCCCAGCATTTT. Translating it yields CASSPRLSNQPQHF.

The chain links TRBV28 to TRBJ1-2; possible D gene TRBD1, 6 bases. V lost 7 bases to trimming and J lost 4 bases, with 19 bases between them. The germline V gene has CDR1 MDHEN and CDR2 SYDVKM. The CDR3 is 15 residues long. The CDR3: CASTWGGGGFYGYTF. In DNA form, the CDR3 reads TGTGCCAGCACCTGGGGAGGGGGGGGCTTCTATGGCTACACCTTC.

This clone was counted once. This chain joins TRBV6-5 and TRBJ2-6; a possible D gene is TRBD1 (5 bases). Germline V gene data show CDR1 as MNHEY and CDR2 as SVGAGI. CDR3 length: 14 amino acids. Trimming cost V 5 bases and J 0 bases, with 5 bases left between them. The CDR3 nucleotides are TGTGCCAGCAGTAGGGGCTCTGGGGCCAACGTCCTGACTTTC. This encodes CASSRGSGANVLTF.

The chain links TRBV11-3 to TRBJ2-2, with D uncertain. Per the germline V gene, CDR1 is SGHNT and CDR2 is YENEEA. The CDR3 length is 15 residues. The ends were cut back, 0 bases at V and 8 bases at J, with 13 bases in the middle. CDR3 amino acids: CASSLDGAAVGELFF. CDR3 bases: TGTGCCAGCAGCTTAGACGGCGCGGCGGTGGGGGAGCTGTTTTTT.